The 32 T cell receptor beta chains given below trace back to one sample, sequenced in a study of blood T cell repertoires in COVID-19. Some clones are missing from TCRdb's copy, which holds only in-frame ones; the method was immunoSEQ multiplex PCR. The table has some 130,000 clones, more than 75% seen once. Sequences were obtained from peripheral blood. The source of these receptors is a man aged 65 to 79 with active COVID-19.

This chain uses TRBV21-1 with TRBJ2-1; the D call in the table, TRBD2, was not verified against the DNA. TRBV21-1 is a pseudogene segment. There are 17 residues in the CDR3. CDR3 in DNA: TGTGCCAGCAGCAAAGGATGGCGCGGGAGCTCCTACAATGAGCAGTTCTTC. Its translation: CASSKGWRGSSYNEQFF.

CDR3: CASSQEDRLYEQYF. Written as DNA, the CDR3 is TGCGCCAGCAGCCAAGAGGACAGACTCTACGAGCAGTACTTC. The rearrangement joins TRBV4-1 to TRBJ2-7, with a possible D match to TRBD1 (6 bases). CDR1 is MGHRA and CDR2 is YSYEKL in the germline V gene. CDR3 length: 14 residues. With 0 bases removed from V and 3 bases from J, the gap between germline ends came to 9 bases.

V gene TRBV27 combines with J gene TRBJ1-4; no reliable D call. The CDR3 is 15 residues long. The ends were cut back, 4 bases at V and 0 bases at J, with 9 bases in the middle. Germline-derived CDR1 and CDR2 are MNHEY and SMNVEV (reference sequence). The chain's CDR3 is CASSSGRTTNEKLFF. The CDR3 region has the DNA TGTGCCAGCAGTTCAGGAAGGACAACTAATGAAAAACTGTTTTTT.

The CDR3: CASSPLTGASYEQYF. The CDR3 DNA follows: TGTGCCAGCTCACCTCTCACAGGGGCTTCCTACGAGCAGTACTTC. The chain recombines TRBV18 with TRBJ2-7; 7 positions match TRBD1. The germline V gene encodes CDR1 KGHSH and CDR2 LQKENI. J lost 1 base, V lost 3 bases, and 6 bases had no gene match. The length of the CDR3 is 15 residues.

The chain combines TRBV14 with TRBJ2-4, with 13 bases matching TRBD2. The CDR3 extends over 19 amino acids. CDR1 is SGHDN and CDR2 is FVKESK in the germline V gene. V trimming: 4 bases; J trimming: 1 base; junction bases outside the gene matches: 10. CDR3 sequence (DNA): TGTGCCAGCAGCCTCCCGACTAGCGGGAGGAACTTGGCCAAAAACATTCAGTACTTC. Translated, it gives CASSLPTSGRNLAKNIQYF.

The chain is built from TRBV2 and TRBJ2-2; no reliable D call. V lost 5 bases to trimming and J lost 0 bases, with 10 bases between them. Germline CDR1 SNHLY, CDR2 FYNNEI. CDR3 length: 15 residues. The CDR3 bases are TGTGCCAGCAGTACGACTCTCGCGAACACCGGGGAGCTGTTTTTT. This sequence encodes CASSTTLANTGELFF.

The CDR3 nucleotides read TGTGCCAGCTCCACTCCTCTCGGGGAGCAGTACTTC. Protein: CASSTPLGEQYF. The rearrangement joins TRBV18 to TRBJ2-7; no reliable D call. Trimming removed 6 bases at V and 7 bases at J, with 13 bases between. The CDR3 spans 12 residues. In germline, CDR1 is KGHSH, CDR2 LQKENI.

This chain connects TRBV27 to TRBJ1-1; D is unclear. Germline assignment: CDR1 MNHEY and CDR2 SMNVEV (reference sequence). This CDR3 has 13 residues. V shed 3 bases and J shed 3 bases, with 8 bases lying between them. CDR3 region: CASSLKGDTEAFF. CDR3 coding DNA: TGTGCCAGCAGTTTGAAAGGAGACACTGAAGCTTTCTTT.

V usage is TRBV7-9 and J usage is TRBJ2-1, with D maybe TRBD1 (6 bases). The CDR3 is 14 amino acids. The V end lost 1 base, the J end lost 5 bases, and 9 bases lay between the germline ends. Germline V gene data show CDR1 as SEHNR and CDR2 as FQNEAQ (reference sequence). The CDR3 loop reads CASSLEGTHNEQFF. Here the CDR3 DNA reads TGTGCCAGCAGCTTAGAAGGGACACACAATGAGCAGTTCTTC.

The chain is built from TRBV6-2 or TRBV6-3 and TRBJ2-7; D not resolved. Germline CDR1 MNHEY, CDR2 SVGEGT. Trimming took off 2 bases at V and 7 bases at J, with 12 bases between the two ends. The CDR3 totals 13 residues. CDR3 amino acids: CASSYLREREQYF. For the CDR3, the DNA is TGTGCCAGCAGTTACCTCCGTGAGAGGGAGCAGTACTTC.

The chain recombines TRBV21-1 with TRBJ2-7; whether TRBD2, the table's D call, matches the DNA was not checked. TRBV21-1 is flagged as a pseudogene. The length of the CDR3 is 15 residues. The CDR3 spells CASSKWVGSHLEQYF. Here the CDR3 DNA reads TGTGCCAGCAGCAAATGGGTAGGGAGTCATCTCGAGCAGTACTTC.

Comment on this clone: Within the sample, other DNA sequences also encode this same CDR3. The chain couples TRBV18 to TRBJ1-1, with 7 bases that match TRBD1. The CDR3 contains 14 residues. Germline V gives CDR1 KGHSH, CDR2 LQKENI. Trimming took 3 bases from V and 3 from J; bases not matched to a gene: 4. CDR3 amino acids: CASSPIQGDTEAFF. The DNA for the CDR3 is TGTGCCAGCTCACCGATTCAGGGGGACACTGAAGCTTTCTTT.

CDR3 sequence (DNA): TGTGCCAGCAGTGACCAGGGCACCGGGGAGCTGTTTTTT. It specifies CASSDQGTGELFF. This rearrangement joins TRBV6-4 to TRBJ2-2; a weak D match, TRBD1 (5 bases). Germline V gene data show CDR1 as MRHNA and CDR2 as SNTAGT. Deletions cut 2 bases from V and 4 bases from J, with 5 bases between. The CDR3 contains 13 residues.

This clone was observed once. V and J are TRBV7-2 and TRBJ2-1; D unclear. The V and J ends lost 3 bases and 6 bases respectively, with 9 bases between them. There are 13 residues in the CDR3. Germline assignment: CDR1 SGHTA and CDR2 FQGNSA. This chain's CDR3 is CASSFRPGNEQFF. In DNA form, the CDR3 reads TGTGCCAGCAGCTTCCGTCCCGGCAATGAGCAGTTCTTC.

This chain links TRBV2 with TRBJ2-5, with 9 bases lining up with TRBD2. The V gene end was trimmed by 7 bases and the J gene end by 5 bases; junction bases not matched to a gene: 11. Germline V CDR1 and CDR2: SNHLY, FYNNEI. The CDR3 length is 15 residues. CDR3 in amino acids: CASTSQGLAPETQYF. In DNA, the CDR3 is TGTGCCAGCACCAGCCAGGGACTAGCCCCGGAGACCCAGTACTTC. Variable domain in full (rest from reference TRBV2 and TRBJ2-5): EPEVTQTPSHQVTQMGQEVILRCVPISNHLYFYWYRQILGQKVEFLVSFYNNEISEKSEIFDDQFSVERPDGSNFTLKIRSTKLEDSAMYFCASTSQGLAPETQYFGPGTRLLVL.

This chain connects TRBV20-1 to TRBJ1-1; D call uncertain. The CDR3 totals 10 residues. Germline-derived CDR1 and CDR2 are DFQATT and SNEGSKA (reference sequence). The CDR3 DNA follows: TGCACGCTGAGTGACACTGAAGCTTTCTTT. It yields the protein CTLSDTEAFF.

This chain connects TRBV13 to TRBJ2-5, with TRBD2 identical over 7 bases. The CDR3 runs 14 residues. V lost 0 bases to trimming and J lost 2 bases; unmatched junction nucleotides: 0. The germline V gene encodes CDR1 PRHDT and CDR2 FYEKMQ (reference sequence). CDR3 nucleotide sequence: TGTGCCAGCAGCTTAGGAGCGGGACAAGAGACCCAGTACTTC. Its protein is CASSLGAGQETQYF.

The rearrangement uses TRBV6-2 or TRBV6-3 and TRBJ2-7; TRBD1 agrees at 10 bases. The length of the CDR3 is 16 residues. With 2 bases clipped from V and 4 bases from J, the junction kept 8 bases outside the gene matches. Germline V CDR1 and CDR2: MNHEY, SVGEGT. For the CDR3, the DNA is TGTGCCAGCAGTTACGCGGGGGACAGGGGATCTTACGAGCAGTACTTC. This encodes CASSYAGDRGSYEQYF.

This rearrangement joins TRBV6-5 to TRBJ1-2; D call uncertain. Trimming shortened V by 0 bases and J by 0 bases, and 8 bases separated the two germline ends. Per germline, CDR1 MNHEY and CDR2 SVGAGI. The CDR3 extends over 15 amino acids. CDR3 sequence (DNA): TGTGCCAGCAGTTACTCGAATTCGGCTAACTATGGCTACACCTTC. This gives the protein CASSYSNSANYGYTF.

The CDR3 nucleotides are TGTGCCAGCAGTTCCGTTTATAGCGGAAACAATGAGCAGTTCTTC. It yields the protein CASSSVYSGNNEQFF. V usage is TRBV6-2 or TRBV6-3 and J usage is TRBJ2-1; weak D call: TRBD2 (6 bases). This CDR3 is built from 15 residues. V shed 4 bases and J shed 5 bases, with 15 bases lying between them. The V gene's germline CDR1 is MNHEY and CDR2 SVGEGT.

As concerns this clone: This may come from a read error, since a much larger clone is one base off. The chain's CDR3 is CAWRRDRPYGYTF. Here the CDR3 DNA reads TGTGCCTGGAGACGGGACAGACCCTATGGCTACACCTTC. The chain uses TRBV30 and TRBJ1-2; TRBD1 aligns across 7 bases. Germline V gene sequence: CDR1 GTSNPN, CDR2 SVGIG (reference sequence). J gave up 4 bases and V 3 bases, and 5 bases lay outside the gene matches. The CDR3 contains 13 residues.

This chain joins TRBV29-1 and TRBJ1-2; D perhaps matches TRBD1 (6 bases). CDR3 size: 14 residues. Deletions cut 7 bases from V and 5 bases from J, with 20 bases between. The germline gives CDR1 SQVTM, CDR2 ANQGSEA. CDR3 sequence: CSANQGGGYYGYTF. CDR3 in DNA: TGCAGCGCCAATCAGGGTGGGGGCTATTATGGCTACACCTTC.

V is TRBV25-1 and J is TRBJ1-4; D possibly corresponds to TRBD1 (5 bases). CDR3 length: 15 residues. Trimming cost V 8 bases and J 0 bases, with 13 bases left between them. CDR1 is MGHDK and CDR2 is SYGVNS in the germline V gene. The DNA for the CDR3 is TGTGCCAGCGGCGGGACCCTTCCAACTAATGAAAAACTGTTTTTT. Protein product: CASGGTLPTNEKLFF. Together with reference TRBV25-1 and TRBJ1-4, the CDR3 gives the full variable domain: EADIYQTPRYLVIGTGKKITLECSQTMGHDKMYWYQQDPGMELHLIHYSYGVNSTEKGDLSSESTVSRIRTEHFPLTLESARPSHTSQYLCASGGTLPTNEKLFFGSGTQLSVL.

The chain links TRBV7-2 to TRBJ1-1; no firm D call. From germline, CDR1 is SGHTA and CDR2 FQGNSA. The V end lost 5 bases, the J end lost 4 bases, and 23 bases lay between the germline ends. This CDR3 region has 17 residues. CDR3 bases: TGTGCCAGCAGCCGGACGGGAGAAGGTCGAACCCGCACTGAAGCTTTCTTT. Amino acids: CASSRTGEGRTRTEAFF.

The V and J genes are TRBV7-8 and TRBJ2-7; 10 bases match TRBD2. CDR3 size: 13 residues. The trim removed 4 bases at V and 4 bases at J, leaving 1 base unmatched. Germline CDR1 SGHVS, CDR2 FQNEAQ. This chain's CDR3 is CASSWTSGYEQYF. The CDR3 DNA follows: TGTGCCAGCAGCTGGACTAGCGGATACGAGCAGTACTTC.

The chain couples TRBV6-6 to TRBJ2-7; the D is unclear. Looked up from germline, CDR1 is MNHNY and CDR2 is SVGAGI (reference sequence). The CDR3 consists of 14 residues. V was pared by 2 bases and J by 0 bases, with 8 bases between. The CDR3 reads CASSYPGRSYEQYF. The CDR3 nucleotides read TGTGCCAGCAGTTACCCCGGTCGCTCCTACGAGCAGTACTTC.

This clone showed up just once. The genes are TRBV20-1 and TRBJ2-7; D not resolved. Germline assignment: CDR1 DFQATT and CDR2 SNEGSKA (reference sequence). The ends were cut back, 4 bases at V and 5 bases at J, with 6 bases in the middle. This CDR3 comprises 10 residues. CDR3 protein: CSAKRNEQYF. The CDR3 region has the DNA TGCAGTGCTAAGAGAAACGAGCAGTACTTC.

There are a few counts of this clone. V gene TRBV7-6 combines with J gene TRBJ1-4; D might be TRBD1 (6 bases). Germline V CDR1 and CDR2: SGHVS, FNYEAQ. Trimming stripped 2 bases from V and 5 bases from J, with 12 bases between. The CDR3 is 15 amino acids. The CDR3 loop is CASSLRGGRNEKLFF. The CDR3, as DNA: TGTGCCAGCAGCTTAAGAGGGGGTAGAAATGAAAAACTGTTTTTT.

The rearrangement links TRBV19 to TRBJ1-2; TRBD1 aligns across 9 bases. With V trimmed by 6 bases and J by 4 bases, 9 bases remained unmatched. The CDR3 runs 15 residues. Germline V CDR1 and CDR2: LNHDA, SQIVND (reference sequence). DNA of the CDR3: TGTGCCAGTAGGGGAACGCCGGACAGGGGCTATGGCTACACCTTC. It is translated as CASRGTPDRGYGYTF.

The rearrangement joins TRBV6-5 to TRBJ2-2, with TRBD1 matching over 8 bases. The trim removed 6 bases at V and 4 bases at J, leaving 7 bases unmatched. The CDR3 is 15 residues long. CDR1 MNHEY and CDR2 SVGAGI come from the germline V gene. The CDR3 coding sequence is TGTGCCAGCAGCCGCGACAGGGGAGGCACCGGGGAGCTGTTTTTT. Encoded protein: CASSRDRGGTGELFF.

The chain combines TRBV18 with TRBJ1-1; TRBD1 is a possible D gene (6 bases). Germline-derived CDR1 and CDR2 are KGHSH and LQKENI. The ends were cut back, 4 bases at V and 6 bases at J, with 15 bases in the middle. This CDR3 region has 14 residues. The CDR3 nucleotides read TGTGCCAGCTCACTTCAGGGGCAAGTGGCTGAAGCTTTCTTT. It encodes CASSLQGQVAEAFF. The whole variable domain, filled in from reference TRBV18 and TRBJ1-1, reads NAGVMQNPRHLVRRRGQEARLRCSPMKGHSHVYWYRQLPEEGLKFMVYLQKENIIDESGMPKERFSAEFPKEGPSILRIQQVVRGDSAAYFCASSLQGQVAEAFFGQGTRLTVV.

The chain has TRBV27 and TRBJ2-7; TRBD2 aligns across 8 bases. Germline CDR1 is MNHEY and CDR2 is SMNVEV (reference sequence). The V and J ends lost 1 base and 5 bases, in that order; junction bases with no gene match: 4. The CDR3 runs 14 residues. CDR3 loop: CASSLLAGQNEQYF. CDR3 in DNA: TGTGCCAGCAGTTTATTAGCGGGGCAGAACGAGCAGTACTTC.